These T cell receptor beta chains were read from a single sample in a study of blood T cell repertoires in COVID-19. Assay: immunoSEQ multiplex PCR; the TCRdb copy retains only in-frame clones and omits some. The sample gives roughly 120,000 clones, about 79% of which show up once; roughly 16% is in the top ten. Sequenced material: peripheral blood. All receptors derive from an elderly woman with active or convalescent COVID-19. Each CDR3 is given with its conserved first and last residue. D genes are given only for firm matches. Rows may omit the clone size; those that give it use once, few, many or a size class.

DNA: TGTGCCACCAGCACAGGGGGGTCCTACGAGCAGTACTTC
CDR3: CATSTGGSYEQYF
V: TRBV15
size: once
length: 13
D: NA
J: TRBJ2-7

DNA: TGTGCCAGCAGCCTACTAGCGGGAGAATACGAGCAGTACTTC
CDR3: CASSLLAGEYEQYF
V: TRBV5-4
size: NA
length: 14
D: TRBD2
J: TRBJ2-7

DNA: TGCGCCAGCAGCCAAGAGGGGGCTAGTGAAAAACTGTTTTTT
CDR3: CASSQEGASEKLFF
V: TRBV4-3
size: NA
length: 14
D: NA
J: TRBJ1-4

DNA: TGTGCCAGCAGCAACCCACTAGGCGCAGATACGCAGTATTTT
CDR3: CASSNPLGADTQYF
V: TRBV4-2
size: once
length: 14
D: NA
J: TRBJ2-3

DNA: TGTGCCAGCTCAGGAACTAGGACGCCTGGCTACGAGCAGTACTTC
CDR3: CASSGTRTPGYEQYF
V: TRBV18
size: once
length: 15
D: NA
J: TRBJ2-7

DNA: TGTGCCAGCAGCTTAGGGGTAGGTGGGGCGGCCAACATTCAGTACTTC
CDR3: CASSLGVGGAANIQYF
V: TRBV7-8
size: NA
length: 16
D: NA
J: TRBJ2-4

DNA: TGTGCCAGCAGTAGCGGGAGGAAAGAGACCCAGTACTTC
CDR3: CASSSGRKETQYF
V: TRBV2
size: NA
length: 13
D: TRBD2
J: TRBJ2-5

DNA: TGCGCCAGCAGCTTGGGGCAGGGCCAAGAGACCCAGTACTTC
CDR3: CASSLGQGQETQYF
V: TRBV5-1
size: NA
length: 14
D: NA
J: TRBJ2-5

DNA: TGTGCCAGCTCCCGGGGGAGTAGGAACACTGAAGCTTTCTTT
CDR3: CASSRGSRNTEAFF
V: TRBV2
size: NA
length: 14
D: NA
J: TRBJ1-1

DNA: TGTGCCAGCAGCCAAGACGTGACAGGGGTAAATTTTAATTCACCCCTCCACTTT
CDR3: CASSQDVTGVNFNSPLHF
V: TRBV3-1/TRBV3-2
size: few
length: 18
D: TRBD1
J: TRBJ1-6

DNA: TGTGCCAGCAGTTTCGCAGATACGCAGTATTTT
CDR3: CASSFADTQYF
V: TRBV12-3/TRBV12-4
size: NA
length: 11
D: NA
J: TRBJ2-3

DNA: TGTGCCAGCAGTTACAGGCGCAGTCCTAGCTCCTACGAGCAGTACTTC
CDR3: CASSYRRSPSSYEQYF
V: TRBV7-8
size: NA
length: 16
D: NA
J: TRBJ2-7

DNA: TGTGCCAGCAGCCAAGCAGGTCGCGTACAAGAGACCCAGTACTTC
CDR3: CASSQAGRVQETQYF
V: TRBV3-1/TRBV3-2
size: once
length: 15
D: NA
J: TRBJ2-5

DNA: TGTGCCAGCTCAAAAAACAGGGGGCGGCATGAAAAACTGTTTTTT
CDR3: CASSKNRGRHEKLFF
V: TRBV18
size: NA
length: 15
D: TRBD1
J: TRBJ1-4

DNA: TGTGCCAGCAGCAACCTAGTCTCCGGGGAGCTGTTTTTT
CDR3: CASSNLVSGELFF
V: TRBV7-9
size: NA
length: 13
D: NA
J: TRBJ2-2

DNA: TGTGCCAGCAGCTTCCAGACTAGCGGGACTACCCTCTACAATGAGCAGTTCTTC
CDR3: CASSFQTSGTTLYNEQFF
V: TRBV11-2
size: NA
length: 18
D: TRBD2
J: TRBJ2-1

DNA: TGTGCCAGCAGCTTATTCGGCGGGAGCAACAATGAGCAGTTCTTC
CDR3: CASSLFGGSNNEQFF
V: TRBV11-3
size: once
length: 15
D: TRBD2
J: TRBJ2-1

DNA: TGCAGTGCGGGGCAGAGCTACGAGCAGTACTTC
CDR3: CSAGQSYEQYF
V: TRBV20-1
size: NA
length: 11
D: NA
J: TRBJ2-7

DNA: TGCGCCAGCAGCCAAGATGTGACAGGGCGCGAGCAGTACTTC
CDR3: CASSQDVTGREQYF
V: TRBV4-3
size: NA
length: 14
D: TRBD1
J: TRBJ2-7

DNA: TGCAGTGCGAGTACTAGCGGAAGCTCTGGGGCCAACGTCCTGACTTTC
CDR3: CSASTSGSSGANVLTF
V: TRBV20-1
size: once
length: 16
D: TRBD2
J: TRBJ2-6

DNA: TGTGCCAGCAGCCGGAGCTCCTACAATGAGCAGTTCTTC
CDR3: CASSRSSYNEQFF
V: TRBV12-3/TRBV12-4
size: once
length: 13
D: NA
J: TRBJ2-1

DNA: TGTGCCAGCAGTGATAAGGCGGGAGACAATGAGCAGTTCTTC
CDR3: CASSDKAGDNEQFF
V: TRBV2
size: NA
length: 14
D: TRBD2
J: TRBJ2-1

DNA: TGTGCCAGCAGTTTTCAAGCGGGGACCTACAATGAGCAGTTCTTC
CDR3: CASSFQAGTYNEQFF
V: TRBV28
size: NA
length: 15
D: TRBD2
J: TRBJ2-1

DNA: TGTGCCAGCAGCTTGGGACGGGGGACTAGAGGCGAGCAGTACTTC
CDR3: CASSLGRGTRGEQYF
V: TRBV7-2
size: NA
length: 15
D: TRBD2
J: TRBJ2-7

DNA: TGTGCCAGCAGCCGGGGGACAGGGGCTCATAATTCACCCCTCCACTTT
CDR3: CASSRGTGAHNSPLHF
V: TRBV14
size: once
length: 16
D: TRBD1
J: TRBJ1-6

DNA: TGCAGCGTTGCGGGTGGCGGGGCGAGCACAGATACGCAGTATTTT
CDR3: CSVAGGGASTDTQYF
V: TRBV29-1
size: NA
length: 15
D: NA
J: TRBJ2-3

DNA: TGTGCCAGCAGTGACCTAGACTACGAGCAGTACTTC
CDR3: CASSDLDYEQYF
V: TRBV2
size: NA
length: 12
D: NA
J: TRBJ2-7

DNA: TGCGCCAGCAGCTTGTTCCCGGGACAGGGGAGGCATGAGCAGTTCTTC
CDR3: CASSLFPGQGRHEQFF
V: TRBV5-1
size: NA
length: 16
D: TRBD1
J: TRBJ2-1

DNA: TGCGCCAGCGGCCCCTCTTCTGGAAACACCATATATTTT
CDR3: CASGPSSGNTIYF
V: TRBV5-1
size: NA
length: 13
D: NA
J: TRBJ1-3

DNA: TGTGCCAGCAGATTACTAGCGGGAGGGTTCCTAGAGACCCAGTACTTC
CDR3: CASRLLAGGFLETQYF
V: TRBV5-8
size: NA
length: 16
D: TRBD2
J: TRBJ2-5

DNA: TGTGCCAGCAGTTACTCGCGGGAGATGCTCTACGAGCAGTACTTC
CDR3: CASSYSREMLYEQYF
V: TRBV6-2/TRBV6-3
size: NA
length: 15
D: TRBD2
J: TRBJ2-7

DNA: TGTGCCAGTAGTCCCCTGGCTAGCGGAAGGGAACGGGGACAGTACTTC
CDR3: CASSPLASGRERGQYF
V: TRBV19
size: NA
length: 16
D: TRBD2
J: TRBJ2-7

DNA: TGTGCCAGCAGCCAAGATAGTGGAGCCAATCAGCCCCAGCATTTT
CDR3: CASSQDSGANQPQHF
V: TRBV3-1/TRBV3-2
size: once
length: 15
D: NA
J: TRBJ1-5

DNA: TGTGCCAGCTCTCACCAGGCGGGGCAGAACACCGGGGAGCTGTTTTTT
CDR3: CASSHQAGQNTGELFF
V: TRBV18
size: NA
length: 16
D: NA
J: TRBJ2-2

DNA: TGCGCCAGCACGACAGGGGCCTCTGGAAACACCATATATTTT
CDR3: CASTTGASGNTIYF
V: TRBV5-1
size: NA
length: 14
D: TRBD1
J: TRBJ1-3

DNA: TGTGCCAGCAGCCTCCGGGACAGGGGTAGGTCTGAAGCTTTCTTT
CDR3: CASSLRDRGRSEAFF
V: TRBV14
size: NA
length: 15
D: TRBD1
J: TRBJ1-1